A selection of T cell receptor beta chains follows, all from one sample in a study of shared T cell receptors in the human thymus. Produced via immunoSEQ multiplex PCR; TCRdb's table is partial and in-frame only. The profile shows some 720,000 clones, 88% of them singletons. These data also featured in a second study, about human thymus T cells.

The sequencing input was thymocytes. Source of these receptors: a boy under two years old with a congenital heart defect. Both conserved end residues are part of each CDR3. The D gene is left open where the match is weak. Only part of the rows carry a size: once, few, many, or a class if the clone is expanded.

.	TRBD2	TRBV7-2	TRBJ2-3	CASTDPREGPDTQYF	TGTGCCAGCACCGATCCCCGGGAGGGCCCAGATACGCAGTATTTT
.	.	TRBV19	TRBJ1-5	CASSITGMDPQHF	TGTGCCAGTAGTATCACAGGGATGGATCCCCAGCATTTT
.	TRBD1	TRBV19	TRBJ1-5	CASSSIARNRGRGNQPQHF	TGTGCCAGTAGCTCTATCGCCCGGAACAGGGGTCGGGGCAATCAGCCCCAGCATTTT
few	.	TRBV4-1	TRBJ1-2	CASSQLGQGGGYTF	TGCGCCAGCAGCCAATTGGGGCAGGGAGGTGGCTACACCTTC
.	TRBD2	TRBV28	TRBJ2-7	CASNSGTSGRARAYEQYF	TGTGCCAGCAACTCGGGGACTAGCGGGAGGGCCCGCGCCTACGAGCAGTACTTC
.	.	TRBV19	TRBJ1-3	CASSISQGSGNTIYF	TGTGCCAGTAGTATCTCCCAGGGCTCTGGAAACACCATATATTTT
few	.	TRBV5-8	TRBJ1-3	CASSLEFADSGNTIYF	TGTGCCAGCAGCTTGGAGTTTGCGGACTCTGGAAACACCATATATTTT
.	TRBD1	TRBV27	TRBJ1-2	CASSTGAKYGYTF	TGTGCCAGCAGTACAGGGGCGAAGTATGGCTACACCTTC
.	.	TRBV6-5	TRBJ1-2	CASSRRGGPYGYTF	TGTGCCAGCTCCAGGAGGGGAGGTCCCTATGGCTACACCTTC
.	TRBD2	TRBV27	TRBJ2-7	CASRRTSGYYEQYF	TGTGCCAGCAGACGCACTAGCGGATACTACGAGCAGTACTTC
.	.	TRBV10-3	TRBJ1-5	CAIRAGRGQPQHF	TGTGCCATCAGGGCTGGGCGCGGGCAGCCCCAGCATTTT
once	TRBD1	TRBV7-2	TRBJ2-5	CASSPWRTGRKTQYF	TGTGCCAGCAGCCCATGGCGGACAGGGAGAAAGACCCAGTACTTC
.	TRBD1	TRBV15	TRBJ1-3	CATSRAVQGRNTIYF	TGTGCCACCAGCAGAGCTGTACAGGGGAGAAACACCATATATTTT
.	TRBD1	TRBV5-1	TRBJ2-7	CASRGGTGGGYEQYF	TGCGCCAGCAGAGGCGGGACAGGGGGGGGCTACGAGCAGTACTTC
.	TRBD1	TRBV19	TRBJ1-5	CASSWDREDQPQHF	TGTGCCAGTAGCTGGGACAGGGAGGATCAGCCCCAGCATTTT
.	TRBD1	TRBV19	TRBJ1-3	CASRDRATRNSGNTIYF	TGTGCCAGTAGAGACAGGGCCACCCGCAATTCTGGAAACACCATATATTTT
.	.	TRBV6-1	TRBJ2-7	CASSASKPYEQYF	TGTGCCAGCAGTGCTTCTAAACCTTACGAGCAGTACTTC
.	TRBD1	TRBV6-5	TRBJ1-1	CASSYGTGSGTEAFF	TGTGCCAGCAGTTACGGGACAGGGTCTGGGACTGAAGCTTTCTTT
.	.	TRBV14	TRBJ1-4	CASSRRGGGKLFF	TGTGCCAGCAGCCGTAGGGGGGGCGGAAAACTGTTTTTT
.	.	TRBV6-5	TRBJ2-1	CASSYSTTTEQFF	TGTGCCAGCAGTTACTCGACGACTACTGAGCAGTTCTTC
.	TRBD1	TRBV11-2	TRBJ2-1	CASSSHGDREYNEQFF	TGTGCCAGCAGCTCCCACGGGGACAGGGAGTACAATGAGCAGTTCTTC
.	TRBD1	TRBV27	TRBJ1-1	CASSLYRGGTEAFF	TGTGCCAGCAGTTTATACAGGGGCGGTACTGAAGCTTTCTTT
.	.	TRBV12-5	TRBJ2-3	CASGSPAGTGTDTQYF	TGTGCTAGTGGTTCCCCCGCGGGGACCGGCACAGATACGCAGTATTTT
.	TRBD2	TRBV5-1	TRBJ2-5	CASSLHRTSGKFGTQYF	TGCGCCAGCAGCTTACACCGGACTAGCGGGAAATTTGGGACCCAGTACTTC
once	TRBD1	TRBV13	TRBJ1-2	CASSLRQGYGYTF	TGTGCCAGCAGCTTACGACAGGGGTATGGCTACACCTTC
.	TRBD1	TRBV28	TRBJ2-7	CASNDPPGQTYEQYF	TGTGCCAGCAACGACCCCCCGGGACAGACGTACGAGCAGTACTTC
.	TRBD2	TRBV10-3	TRBJ2-5	CAISEVGGLAGAETQYF	TGTGCCATCAGTGAAGTAGGGGGACTAGCGGGAGCAGAGACCCAGTACTTC
.	TRBD2	TRBV4-1	TRBJ2-2	CASSQDSVAGVTGELFF	TGCGCCAGCAGCCAAGATAGCGTAGCGGGAGTCACCGGGGAGCTGTTTTTT
.	.	TRBV5-1	TRBJ2-5	CASSSRETQYF	TGCGCCAGCAGCTCCCGGGAGACCCAGTACTTC
.	.	TRBV4-1	TRBJ2-3	CASSPPGRTDTQYF	TGCGCCAGCAGCCCCCCGGGTAGAACAGATACGCAGTATTTT
few	.	TRBV2	TRBJ2-5	CASSEYGGQETQYF	TGTGCCAGCAGTGAATACGGGGGTCAAGAGACCCAGTACTTC
few	TRBD1	TRBV7-3	TRBJ2-3	CASSNLTGLDTDTQYF	TGTGCCAGCAGCAACCTGACAGGGTTGGACACAGATACGCAGTATTTT
few	.	TRBV19	TRBJ2-1	CASSISLLQGEKHYNEQFF	TGTGCCAGTAGTATCTCGCTCCTACAGGGCGAAAAGCATTACAATGAGCAGTTCTTC
.	TRBD2	TRBV7-9	TRBJ2-1	CASSLSGGSNNEQFF	TGTGCCAGCAGCCTAAGCGGCGGGAGCAACAATGAGCAGTTCTTC
once	TRBD2	TRBV4-3	TRBJ2-7	CASSQGREVDEQYF	TGCGCCAGCAGCCAAGGCCGGGAGGTAGACGAGCAGTACTTC
.	.	TRBV19	TRBJ2-7	CASSFLGHLSSYEQYF	TGTGCCAGTAGCTTCTTGGGACACCTGAGCTCCTACGAGCAGTACTTC
.	TRBD2	TRBV19	TRBJ2-7	CASAQAGGLYEQYF	TGTGCCAGCGCCCAAGCGGGAGGGCTTTACGAGCAGTACTTC
.	TRBD1	TRBV4-2	TRBJ1-3	CASSQVPGQGRGNTIYF	TGTGCCAGCAGCCAAGTCCCCGGACAGGGGCGAGGAAACACCATATATTTT
.	.	TRBV14	TRBJ1-1	CASSPECTGNTEAFF	TGTGCCAGCAGCCCCGAGTGTACAGGGAACACTGAAGCTTTCTTT
few	TRBD1	TRBV9	TRBJ2-6	CASSDAGTGGNVLTF	TGTGCCAGCAGCGACGCCGGGACAGGGGGCAACGTCCTGACTTTC
.	TRBD2	TRBV4-3	TRBJ2-7	CASSQGLAGTYEQYF	TGCGCCAGCAGCCAAGGACTAGCGGGAACCTACGAGCAGTACTTC
.	TRBD2	TRBV14	TRBJ2-7	CASSQSKGGSYEQYF	TGTGCCAGCAGCCAATCGAAGGGAGGGTCCTACGAGCAGTACTTC
.	.	TRBV28	TRBJ2-1	CASSLKAGSYNEQFF	TGTGCCAGCAGTTTGAAGGCGGGGTCCTACAATGAGCAGTTCTTC
.	.	TRBV11-2	TRBJ1-3	CASSFGCPAISGNTIYF	TGTGCCAGCAGCTTCGGTTGCCCCGCGATCTCTGGAAACACCATATATTTT